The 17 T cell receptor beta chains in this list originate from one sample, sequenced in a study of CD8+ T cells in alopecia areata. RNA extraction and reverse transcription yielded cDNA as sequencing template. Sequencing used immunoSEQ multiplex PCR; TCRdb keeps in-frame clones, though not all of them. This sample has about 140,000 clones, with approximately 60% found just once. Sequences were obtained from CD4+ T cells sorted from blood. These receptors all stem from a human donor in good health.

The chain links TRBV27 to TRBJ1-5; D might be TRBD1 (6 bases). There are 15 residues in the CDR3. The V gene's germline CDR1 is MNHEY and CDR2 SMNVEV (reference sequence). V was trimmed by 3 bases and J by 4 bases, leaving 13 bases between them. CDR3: CASSLTGQSNQPQHF. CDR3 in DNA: TGTGCCAGCAGTTTGACTGGACAGAGTAATCAGCCCCAGCATTTT.

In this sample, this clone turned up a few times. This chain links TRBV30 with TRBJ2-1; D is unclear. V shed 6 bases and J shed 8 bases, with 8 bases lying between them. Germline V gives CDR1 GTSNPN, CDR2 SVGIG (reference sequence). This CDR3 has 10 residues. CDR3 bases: TGTGCCTGCCCGGACGATGAGCAGTTCTTC. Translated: CACPDDEQFF.

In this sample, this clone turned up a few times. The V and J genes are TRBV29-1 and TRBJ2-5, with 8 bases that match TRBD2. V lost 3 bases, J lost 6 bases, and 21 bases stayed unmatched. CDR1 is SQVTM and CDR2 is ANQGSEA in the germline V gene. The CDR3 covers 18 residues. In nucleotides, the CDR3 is TGCAGCGTTGATCGGGAGGGCGCGCCCCTCCTGCCCGAACAGACCCAGTACTTC. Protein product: CSVDREGAPLLPEQTQYF.

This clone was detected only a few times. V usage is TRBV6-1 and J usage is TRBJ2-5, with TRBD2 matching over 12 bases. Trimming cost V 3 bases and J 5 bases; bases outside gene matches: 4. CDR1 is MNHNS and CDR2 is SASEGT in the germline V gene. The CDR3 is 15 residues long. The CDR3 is CASSETSGRSETQYF. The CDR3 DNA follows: TGTGCCAGCAGTGAGACTAGCGGGAGATCCGAGACCCAGTACTTC.

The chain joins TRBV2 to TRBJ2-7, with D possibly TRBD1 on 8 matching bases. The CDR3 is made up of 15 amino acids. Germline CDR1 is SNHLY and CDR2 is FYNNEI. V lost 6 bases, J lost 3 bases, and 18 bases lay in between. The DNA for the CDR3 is TGTGCCAGCAGCACAGGGGGGGGAGCTGGCTACGAGCAGTACTTC. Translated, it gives CASSTGGGAGYEQYF.

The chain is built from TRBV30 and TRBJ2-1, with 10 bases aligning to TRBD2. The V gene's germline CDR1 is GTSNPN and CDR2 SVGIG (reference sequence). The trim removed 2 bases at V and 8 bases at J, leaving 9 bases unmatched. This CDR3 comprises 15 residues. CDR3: CAWSPWASGRHEQFF. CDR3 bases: TGTGCCTGGAGTCCCTGGGCTAGCGGGAGACATGAGCAGTTCTTC.

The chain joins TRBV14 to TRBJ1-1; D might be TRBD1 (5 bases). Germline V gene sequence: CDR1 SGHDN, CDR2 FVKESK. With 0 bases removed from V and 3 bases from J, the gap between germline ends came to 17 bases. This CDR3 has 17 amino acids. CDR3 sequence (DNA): TGTGCCAGCAGCCAAGATCGTAGGGGAGGGTCGGACACTGAAGCTTTCTTT. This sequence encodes CASSQDRRGGSDTEAFF.

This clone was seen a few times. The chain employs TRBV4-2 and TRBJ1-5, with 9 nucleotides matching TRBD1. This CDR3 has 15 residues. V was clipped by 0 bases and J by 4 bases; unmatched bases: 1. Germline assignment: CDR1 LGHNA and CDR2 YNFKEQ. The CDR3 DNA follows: TGTGCCAGCAGCCAAGATGGGACAGGGAATCAGCCCCAGCATTTT. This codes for CASSQDGTGNQPQHF.

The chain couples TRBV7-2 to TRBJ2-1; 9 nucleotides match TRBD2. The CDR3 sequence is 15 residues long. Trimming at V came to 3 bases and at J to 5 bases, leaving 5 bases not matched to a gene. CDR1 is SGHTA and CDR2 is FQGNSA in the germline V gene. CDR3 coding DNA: TGTGCCAGCAGCTTCCTAGCGGGATATAACAATGAGCAGTTCTTC. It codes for CASSFLAGYNNEQFF.

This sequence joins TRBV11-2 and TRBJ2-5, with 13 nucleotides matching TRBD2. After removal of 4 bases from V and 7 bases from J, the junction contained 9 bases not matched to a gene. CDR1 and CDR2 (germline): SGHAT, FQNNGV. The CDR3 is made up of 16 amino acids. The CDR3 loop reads CASSSGLAGARGTQYF. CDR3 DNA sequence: TGTGCCAGCAGCTCTGGACTAGCGGGAGCAAGGGGGACCCAGTACTTC.

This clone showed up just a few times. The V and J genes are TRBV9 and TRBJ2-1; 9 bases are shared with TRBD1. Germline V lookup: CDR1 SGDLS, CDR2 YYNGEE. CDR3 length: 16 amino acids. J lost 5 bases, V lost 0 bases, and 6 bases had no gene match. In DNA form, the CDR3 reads TGTGCCAGCAGCGTAGCGGGACAGGGCTTAAACAATGAGCAGTTCTTC. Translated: CASSVAGQGLNNEQFF.

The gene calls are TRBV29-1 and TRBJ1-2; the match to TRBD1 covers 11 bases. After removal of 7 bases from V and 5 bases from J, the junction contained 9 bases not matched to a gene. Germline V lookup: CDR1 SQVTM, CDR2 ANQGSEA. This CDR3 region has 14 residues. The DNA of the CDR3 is TGCAGCGCCCAGGGACAGGGGGGCCTTTATGGCTACACCTTC. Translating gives CSAQGQGGLYGYTF.

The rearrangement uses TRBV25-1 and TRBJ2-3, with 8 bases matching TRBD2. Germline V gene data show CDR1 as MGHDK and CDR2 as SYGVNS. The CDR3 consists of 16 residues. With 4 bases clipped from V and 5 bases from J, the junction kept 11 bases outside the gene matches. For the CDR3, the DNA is TGTGCCAGCAGTGTGCTCTCGGGGCTAGCGGGAGATACGCAGTATTTT. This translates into CASSVLSGLAGDTQYF.

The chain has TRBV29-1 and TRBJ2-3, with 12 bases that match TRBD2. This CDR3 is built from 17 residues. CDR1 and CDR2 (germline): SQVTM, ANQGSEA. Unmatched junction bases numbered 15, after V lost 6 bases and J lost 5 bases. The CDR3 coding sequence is TGCAGCGTCGCGGACAGGGGACGACTAGCGGGAGTAGATACGCAGTATTTT. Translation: CSVADRGRLAGVDTQYF.

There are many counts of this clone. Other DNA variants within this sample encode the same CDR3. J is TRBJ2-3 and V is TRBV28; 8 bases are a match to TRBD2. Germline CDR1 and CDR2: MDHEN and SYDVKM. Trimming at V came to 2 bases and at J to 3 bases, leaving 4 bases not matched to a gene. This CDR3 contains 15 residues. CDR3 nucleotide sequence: TGTGCCAGCAGTTTACCTAGCGGGTTAACAGATACGCAGTATTTT. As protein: CASSLPSGLTDTQYF.

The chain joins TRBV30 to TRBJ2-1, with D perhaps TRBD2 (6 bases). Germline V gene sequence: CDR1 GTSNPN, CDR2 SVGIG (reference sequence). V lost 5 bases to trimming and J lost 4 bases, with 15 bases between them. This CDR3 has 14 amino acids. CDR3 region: CAWEREARYNEQFF. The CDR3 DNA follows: TGTGCCTGGGAAAGGGAGGCTAGATACAATGAGCAGTTCTTC.

CDR3 amino acids: CSAGGTSGYNEQFF. CDR3 sequence (DNA): TGCAGCGCCGGGGGGACTAGCGGCTACAATGAGCAGTTCTTC. This chain joins TRBV29-1 and TRBJ2-1; 11 bases agree with TRBD2. The CDR3 extends over 14 amino acids. Germline V gives CDR1 SQVTM, CDR2 ANQGSEA. Trimming cost V 7 bases and J 3 bases; bases outside gene matches: 5.